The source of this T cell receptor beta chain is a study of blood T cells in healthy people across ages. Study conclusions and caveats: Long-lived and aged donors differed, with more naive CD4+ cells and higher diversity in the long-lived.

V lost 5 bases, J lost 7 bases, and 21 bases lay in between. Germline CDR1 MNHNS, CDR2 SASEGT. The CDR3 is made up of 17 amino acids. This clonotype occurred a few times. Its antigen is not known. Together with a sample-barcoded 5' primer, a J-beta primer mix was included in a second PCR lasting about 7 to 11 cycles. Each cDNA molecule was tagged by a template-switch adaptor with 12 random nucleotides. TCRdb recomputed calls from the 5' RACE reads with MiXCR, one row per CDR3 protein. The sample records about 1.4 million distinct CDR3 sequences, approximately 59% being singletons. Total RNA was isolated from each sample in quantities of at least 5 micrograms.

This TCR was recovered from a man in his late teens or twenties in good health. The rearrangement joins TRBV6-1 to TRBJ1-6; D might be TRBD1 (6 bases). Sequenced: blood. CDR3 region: CASSPRTAPRDNSPLHF. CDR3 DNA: TGTGCCAGCAGTCCAAGGACAGCCCCCCGAGACAATTCACCCCTCCACTTT.